Shown below are 7 T cell receptor beta chains from a single sample sequenced in a study of T-cell reconstitution after alpha-beta-depleted transplantation in children. A library of TCRbeta sequences, prepared with unique molecular identifiers, was generated. TCRdb fed the PCR reads into MiXCR, producing one record per CDR3 protein. Among about 1,000,000 distinct CDR3 sequences listed, 25% to 35% were seen once. The starting material was PBMCs, mostly from graft donor cells, obtained 360 days after TCRalphabeta/CD19-depleted stem cell transplant. The receptor source for this set is a boy in the first two years of life who had a stem cell transplant for SCID, so the T cells may come from the graft donor.

This sequence joins TRBV15 and TRBJ2-7; 7 nucleotides line up with TRBD2. Losses at the gene ends were 0 bases for V and 3 bases for J; bases not matched to a gene: 5. The germline CDR1 and CDR2 sequences are LNHNV and YYDKDF (reference sequence). This CDR3 has 15 amino acids. The CDR3 nucleotides read TGTGCCACCAGCAGAGACTTTCAGCGGGACTACGAGCAGTACTTC. Amino acid sequence: CATSRDFQRDYEQYF. Filled out from reference TRBV15 and TRBJ2-7, the complete variable domain reads DAMVIQNPRYQVTQFGKPVTLSCSQTLNHNVMYWYQQKSSQAPKLLFHYYDKDFNNEADTPDNFQSRRPNTSFCFLDIRSPGLGDTAMYLCATSRDFQRDYEQYFGPGTRLTVT.

The rearrangement joins TRBV12-3 or TRBV12-4 to TRBJ2-3, with TRBD2 matching 7 bases. This CDR3 comprises 14 residues. With V trimmed by 5 bases and J by 3 bases, 5 bases remained unmatched. The CDR3 nucleotides read TGTGCCAGCAGTGGTCACGGGGGGACAGATACGCAGTATTTT. Its translation is CASSGHGGTDTQYF.

The chain couples TRBV20-1 to TRBJ1-4; 10 positions match TRBD1. The length of the CDR3 is 13 residues. Germline V gives CDR1 DFQATT, CDR2 SNEGSKA (reference sequence). The CDR3 here is CSPDRGRGEKLFF. CDR3 nucleotide sequence: TGCAGCCCCGACAGGGGGCGCGGTGAAAAACTGTTTTTT.

In this sample, this clonotype turned up a few times. The genes are TRBV5-1 and TRBJ2-3; the match to TRBD2 covers 9 bases. Germline V CDR1 and CDR2: SGHRS, YFSETQ. The CDR3 is 14 amino acids. With 5 bases clipped from V and 2 bases from J, the junction kept 3 bases outside the gene matches. CDR3 sequence (DNA): TGCGCCAGCAGACCTAGCGGGGTCACAGATACGCAGTATTTT. This encodes CASRPSGVTDTQYF.

Only a few counts were recorded for this clonotype. This chain uses TRBV20-1 with TRBJ1-1; 9 bases fit TRBD1. The CDR3 spans 15 residues. Germline V gene data show CDR1 as DFQATT and CDR2 as SNEGSKA (reference sequence). With 3 bases clipped from V and 5 bases from J, the junction kept 10 bases outside the gene matches. The CDR3 is CSASRQGGLETEAFF. The DNA for the CDR3 is TGCAGTGCTAGTAGACAGGGGGGACTAGAAACTGAAGCTTTCTTT.

The chain uses TRBV20-1 and TRBJ2-3; 11 nucleotides line up with TRBD1. J lost 5 bases, V lost 2 bases, and 6 bases had no gene match. Germline lookup yields CDR1 DFQATT and CDR2 SNEGSKA (reference sequence). CDR3 length: 15 amino acids. CDR3 in amino acids: CSARTGQGAVDTQYF. The CDR3 DNA reads as TGCAGTGCTAGAACAGGACAGGGGGCCGTAGATACGCAGTATTTT.

This clonotype was counted many times. This rearrangement joins TRBV7-9 to TRBJ2-1; no definite D call. The CDR3 length is 15 residues. Looked up from germline, CDR1 is SEHNR and CDR2 is FQNEAQ (reference sequence). V was clipped by 4 bases and J by 7 bases, with 17 bases between them. The CDR3 sequence is CASSSFSNKRNEQFF. DNA for the CDR3: TGTGCCAGCAGCTCTTTTTCAAATAAACGTAATGAGCAGTTCTTC.